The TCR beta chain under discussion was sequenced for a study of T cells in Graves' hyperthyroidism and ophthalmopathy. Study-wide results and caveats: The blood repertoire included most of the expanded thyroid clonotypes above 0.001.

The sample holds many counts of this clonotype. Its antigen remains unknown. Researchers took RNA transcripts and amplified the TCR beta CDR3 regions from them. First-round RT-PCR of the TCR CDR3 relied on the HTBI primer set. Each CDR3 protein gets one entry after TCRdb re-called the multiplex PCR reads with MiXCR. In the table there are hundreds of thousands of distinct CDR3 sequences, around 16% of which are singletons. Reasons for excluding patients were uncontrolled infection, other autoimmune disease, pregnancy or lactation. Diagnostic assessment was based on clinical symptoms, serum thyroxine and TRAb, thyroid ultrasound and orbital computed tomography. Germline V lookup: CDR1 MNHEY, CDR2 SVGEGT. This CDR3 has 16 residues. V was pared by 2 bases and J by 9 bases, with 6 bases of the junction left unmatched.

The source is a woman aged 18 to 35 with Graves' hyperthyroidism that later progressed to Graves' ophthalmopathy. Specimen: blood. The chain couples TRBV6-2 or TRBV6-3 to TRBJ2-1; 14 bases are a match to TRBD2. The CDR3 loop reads CASSYETSGRAGEQFF. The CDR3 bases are TGTGCCAGCAGTTACGAGACTAGCGGGAGGGCCGGTGAGCAGTTCTTC.